These T cell receptor beta chains were read from a single sample in a study of T-cell reconstitution after alpha-beta-depleted transplantation in children. TCRdb independently ran MiXCR on the PCR reads; one entry per CDR3 protein. The sample yields around 370,000 distinct CDR3 sequences, 9% to 12% seen once. Material: PBMCs from the stem cell graft donor, obtained from the stem cell graft. These receptors were taken from a human donor who donated a stem cell graft to a child with acute lymphoblastic leukemia. The CDR3 runs from the conserved cysteine through the conserved F or W. D genes are given only for firm matches. For some rows the clone size is stated as once, few or many, or as a class when expanded; others skip it.

d_gene: -; len: 14; abundance: few; j_gene: TRBJ1-4; v_gene: TRBV5-6; CDR3aa: CASSFGQPNEKLFF; CDR3nt: TGTGCCAGCAGCTTTGGACAGCCTAATGAAAAACTGTTTTTT
d_gene: TRBD2; len: 18; abundance: -; j_gene: TRBJ2-7; v_gene: TRBV4-3; CDR3aa: CASSQGGFSGTGSDEQYF; CDR3nt: TGCGCCAGCAGCCAAGGGGGCTTTAGCGGGACGGGCTCCGACGAGCAGTACTTC
d_gene: TRBD2; len: 16; abundance: few; j_gene: TRBJ2-2; v_gene: TRBV4-3; CDR3aa: CASSGSGRANTGELFF; CDR3nt: TGCGCCAGCAGCGGTAGCGGGAGGGCGAACACCGGGGAGCTGTTTTTT
d_gene: -; len: 12; abundance: few; j_gene: TRBJ1-2; v_gene: TRBV7-9; CDR3aa: CASSSTPRGYTF; CDR3nt: TGTGCCAGCAGCTCGACCCCCCGTGGCTACACCTTC
d_gene: -; len: 13; abundance: many; j_gene: TRBJ1-1; v_gene: TRBV20-1; CDR3aa: CSARRALNTEAFF; CDR3nt: TGCAGTGCTCGCAGGGCCTTGAACACTGAAGCTTTCTTT
d_gene: TRBD1; len: 16; abundance: -; j_gene: TRBJ2-7; v_gene: TRBV6-2/TRBV6-3; CDR3aa: CASTQTGNYLSYEQYF; CDR3nt: TGTGCCAGCACTCAGACAGGGAACTATCTCTCCTACGAGCAGTACTTC
d_gene: -; len: 11; abundance: many; j_gene: TRBJ2-4; v_gene: TRBV12-3/TRBV12-4; CDR3aa: CASSPRDIQYF; CDR3nt: TGTGCCAGCAGTCCACGGGACATTCAGTACTTC
d_gene: -; len: 15; abundance: -; j_gene: TRBJ2-5; v_gene: TRBV5-1; CDR3aa: CASSLGTQIQETQYF; CDR3nt: TGCGCCAGCAGCTTGGGGACGCAGATCCAAGAGACCCAGTACTTC
d_gene: TRBD1; len: 15; abundance: many; j_gene: TRBJ2-3; v_gene: TRBV7-3; CDR3aa: CASSSRGQRTDTQYF; CDR3nt: TGTGCCAGCAGCTCCAGGGGGCAGAGGACAGATACGCAGTATTTT
d_gene: TRBD2; len: 15; abundance: few; j_gene: TRBJ2-1; v_gene: TRBV5-1; CDR3aa: CASSLGWEGQGEQFF; CDR3nt: TGCGCCAGCAGCTTGGGATGGGAGGGCCAGGGTGAGCAGTTCTTC
d_gene: -; len: 14; abundance: -; j_gene: TRBJ2-7; v_gene: TRBV12-3/TRBV12-4; CDR3aa: CASSPRAGAYEQYF; CDR3nt: TGTGCCAGCAGTCCCCGAGCCGGAGCCTACGAGCAGTACTTC
d_gene: TRBD1; len: 14; abundance: -; j_gene: TRBJ2-7; v_gene: TRBV5-1; CDR3aa: CASSSGTGPHEQYF; CDR3nt: TGCGCCAGCAGCTCCGGGACAGGGCCCCACGAGCAGTACTTC
d_gene: -; len: 13; abundance: -; j_gene: TRBJ2-2; v_gene: TRBV27; CDR3aa: CASSSYGGGELFF; CDR3nt: TGTGCCAGCAGTTCATACGGGGGCGGGGAGCTGTTTTTT
d_gene: -; len: 16; abundance: few; j_gene: TRBJ1-5; v_gene: TRBV7-2; CDR3aa: CASSLGPRRGGQPQHF; CDR3nt: TGTGCCAGCAGCTTGGGCCCCCGAAGGGGAGGACAGCCCCAGCATTTT
d_gene: TRBD2; len: 17; abundance: -; j_gene: TRBJ2-5; v_gene: TRBV6-5; CDR3aa: CASSYSWLAGVQETQYF; CDR3nt: TGTGCCAGCAGTTACTCGTGGCTAGCGGGAGTCCAAGAGACCCAGTACTTC
d_gene: TRBD1; len: 16; abundance: once; j_gene: TRBJ2-4; v_gene: TRBV24-1; CDR3aa: CATSESRQGTKNIQYF; CDR3nt: TGTGCCACCAGTGAATCCCGACAGGGGACCAAAAACATTCAGTACTTC
d_gene: TRBD2; len: 17; abundance: few; j_gene: TRBJ2-3; v_gene: TRBV5-1; CDR3aa: CASSSSGRRPITDTQYF; CDR3nt: TGCGCCAGCAGCTCTAGCGGACGCCGCCCCATTACAGATACGCAGTATTTT
d_gene: TRBD1; len: 22; abundance: few; j_gene: TRBJ1-1; v_gene: TRBV7-3; CDR3aa: CASSGLVVTGTGFLDGAHGAFF; CDR3nt: TGTGCCAGCAGCGGGTTGGTGGTAACCGGGACAGGGTTCCTAGATGGGGCGCACGGAGCTTTCTTT
d_gene: -; len: 14; abundance: -; j_gene: TRBJ2-5; v_gene: TRBV6-2/TRBV6-3; CDR3aa: CASSYSGRMETQYF; CDR3nt: TGTGCCAGCAGTTACTCGGGCAGAATGGAGACCCAGTACTTC
d_gene: -; len: 15; abundance: -; j_gene: TRBJ1-1; v_gene: TRBV20-1; CDR3aa: CSARGPGGRNTEAFF; CDR3nt: TGCAGTGCTAGGGGCCCGGGGGGTCGGAACACTGAAGCTTTCTTT
d_gene: TRBD1; len: 15; abundance: -; j_gene: TRBJ1-5; v_gene: TRBV15; CDR3aa: CATNPQGRSNQPQHF; CDR3nt: TGTGCCACCAACCCACAGGGGCGTAGCAATCAGCCCCAGCATTTT
d_gene: -; len: 14; abundance: -; j_gene: TRBJ2-7; v_gene: TRBV7-8; CDR3aa: CATSGAGLHYEQYF; CDR3nt: TGTGCCACCAGCGGCGCTGGACTACACTACGAGCAGTACTTC
d_gene: TRBD2; len: 15; abundance: -; j_gene: TRBJ2-2; v_gene: TRBV20-1; CDR3aa: CSARGAGVVTGELFF; CDR3nt: TGCAGTGCTAGGGGAGCGGGAGTAGTAACGGGGGAGCTGTTTTTT
d_gene: TRBD2; len: 15; abundance: few; j_gene: TRBJ2-7; v_gene: TRBV29-1; CDR3aa: CSVQAGTSGSYEQYF; CDR3nt: TGCAGCGTTCAAGCCGGGACTAGCGGTTCCTACGAGCAGTACTTC
d_gene: -; len: 16; abundance: -; j_gene: TRBJ2-5; v_gene: TRBV4-1; CDR3aa: CASSQEPGLLGETQYF; CDR3nt: TGCGCCAGCAGCCAAGAACCGGGACTCCTAGGGGAGACCCAGTACTTC
d_gene: -; len: 13; abundance: few; j_gene: TRBJ2-7; v_gene: TRBV6-2/TRBV6-3; CDR3aa: CASSPDTVVEQYF; CDR3nt: TGTGCCAGCAGCCCCGACACTGTGGTGGAGCAGTACTTC
d_gene: -; len: 16; abundance: -; j_gene: TRBJ1-4; v_gene: TRBV4-1; CDR3aa: CASSPPARGLNEKLFF; CDR3nt: TGCGCCAGCAGCCCCCCTGCTCGAGGGTTAAATGAAAAACTGTTTTTT
d_gene: -; len: 20; abundance: few; j_gene: TRBJ2-5; v_gene: TRBV12-3/TRBV12-4; CDR3aa: CASSPWPPDILGPKQETQYF; CDR3nt: TGTGCCAGCAGTCCCTGGCCCCCCGACATCCTCGGACCCAAGCAAGAGACCCAGTACTTC
d_gene: -; len: 13; abundance: -; j_gene: TRBJ2-7; v_gene: TRBV25-1; CDR3aa: CASRIAGSYEQYF; CDR3nt: TGTGCCAGCAGAATTGCAGGCTCCTACGAGCAGTACTTC
d_gene: -; len: 15; abundance: few; j_gene: TRBJ2-1; v_gene: TRBV5-6; CDR3aa: CASISGQRAFNEQFF; CDR3nt: TGTGCCAGCATCTCTGGCCAGCGGGCGTTTAATGAGCAGTTCTTC
d_gene: TRBD2; len: 16; abundance: few; j_gene: TRBJ2-3; v_gene: TRBV28; CDR3aa: CASSLSLAGTTDTQYF; CDR3nt: TGTGCCAGCAGTTTGAGTCTAGCGGGAACCACAGATACGCAGTATTTT
d_gene: TRBD1; len: 14; abundance: many; j_gene: TRBJ2-7; v_gene: TRBV20-1; CDR3aa: CSATQTGGGYSQYF; CDR3nt: TGCAGTGCTACCCAAACAGGGGGCGGTTATTCGCAGTACTTC
d_gene: TRBD2; len: 17; abundance: -; j_gene: TRBJ2-1; v_gene: TRBV6-2/TRBV6-3; CDR3aa: CASSFLGTSGRYNEQFF; CDR3nt: TGTGCCAGCAGTTTCTTGGGGACTAGCGGGCGATACAATGAGCAGTTCTTC
d_gene: -; len: 12; abundance: many; j_gene: TRBJ2-1; v_gene: TRBV7-9; CDR3aa: CASSLAYNEQFF; CDR3nt: TGTGCCAGCAGCTTAGCTTACAATGAGCAGTTCTTC
d_gene: TRBD1; len: 19; abundance: -; j_gene: TRBJ1-5; v_gene: TRBV4-1; CDR3aa: CASSQDPDRGFPSDQPQHF; CDR3nt: TGCGCCAGCAGCCAAGATCCGGACAGGGGGTTCCCCAGCGATCAGCCCCAGCATTTT
d_gene: -; len: 16; abundance: few; j_gene: TRBJ2-1; v_gene: TRBV4-1; CDR3aa: CASSQVGPTPHNEQFF; CDR3nt: TGCGCCAGCAGCCAAGTGGGACCGACCCCTCACAATGAGCAGTTCTTC
d_gene: -; len: 17; abundance: many; j_gene: TRBJ2-2; v_gene: TRBV4-2; CDR3aa: CASSQDSRQEATGELFF; CDR3nt: TGTGCCAGCAGCCAAGATTCGAGGCAGGAGGCCACCGGGGAGCTGTTTTTT
d_gene: TRBD2; len: 19; abundance: -; j_gene: TRBJ2-2; v_gene: TRBV6-5; CDR3aa: CASSYTGTSGRANTGELFF; CDR3nt: TGTGCCAGCAGTTACACAGGGACTAGCGGGAGGGCGAACACCGGGGAGCTGTTTTTT
d_gene: -; len: 16; abundance: few; j_gene: TRBJ2-7; v_gene: TRBV7-2; CDR3aa: CASSSAAVGTGGEQYF; CDR3nt: TGTGCCAGCAGCAGCGCCGCCGTAGGTACAGGTGGCGAGCAGTACTTC
d_gene: TRBD1; len: 16; abundance: -; j_gene: TRBJ2-2; v_gene: TRBV7-2; CDR3aa: CASSLGSGQGSGELFF; CDR3nt: TGTGCCAGCAGCTTAGGCTCGGGACAGGGGTCCGGGGAGCTGTTTTTT
d_gene: -; len: 14; abundance: -; j_gene: TRBJ2-1; v_gene: TRBV6-2/TRBV6-3; CDR3aa: CASSYSTVRNEQFF; CDR3nt: TGTGCCAGCAGTTACTCCACAGTCCGCAATGAGCAGTTCTTC
d_gene: -; len: 13; abundance: few; j_gene: TRBJ2-3; v_gene: TRBV7-8; CDR3aa: CASTHNWEDTQYF; CDR3nt: TGTGCCAGCACCCACAATTGGGAAGATACGCAGTATTTT
d_gene: TRBD2; len: 18; abundance: few; j_gene: TRBJ2-4; v_gene: TRBV10-3; CDR3aa: CAISTGTSGRNAKNIQYF; CDR3nt: TGTGCCATCAGTACCGGGACTAGCGGGAGGAATGCCAAAAACATTCAGTACTTC
d_gene: -; len: 15; abundance: -; j_gene: TRBJ1-5; v_gene: TRBV7-9; CDR3aa: CASSPDEKEGQPQHF; CDR3nt: TGTGCCAGCAGCCCGGACGAGAAAGAGGGTCAGCCCCAGCATTTT
d_gene: -; len: 13; abundance: -; j_gene: TRBJ1-5; v_gene: TRBV27; CDR3aa: CASSIHSNQPQHF; CDR3nt: TGTGCCAGCAGTATACATAGCAATCAGCCCCAGCATTTT
d_gene: -; len: 13; abundance: -; j_gene: TRBJ1-5; v_gene: TRBV6-1; CDR3aa: CASSAGLAQPQHF; CDR3nt: TGTGCCAGCAGCGCGGGACTAGCCCAGCCCCAGCATTTT
d_gene: -; len: 16; abundance: once; j_gene: TRBJ2-5; v_gene: TRBV5-1; CDR3aa: CASSLRGLQYQETQYF; CDR3nt: TGCGCCAGCAGCTTGCGGGGCCTACAATACCAAGAGACCCAGTACTTC
d_gene: -; len: 15; abundance: -; j_gene: TRBJ2-6; v_gene: TRBV18; CDR3aa: CTSSPVSSGANVLTF; CDR3nt: TGTACCAGCTCACCCGTAAGCTCTGGGGCCAACGTCCTGACTTTC
d_gene: -; len: 11; abundance: few; j_gene: TRBJ2-1; v_gene: TRBV3-1; CDR3aa: CASSQEQGQFF; CDR3nt: TGTGCCAGCAGCCAAGAACAAGGACAGTTCTTC
d_gene: TRBD2; len: 20; abundance: -; j_gene: TRBJ2-1; v_gene: TRBV20-1; CDR3aa: CSARVLTSGRATYNYNEQFF; CDR3nt: TGCAGTGCTAGAGTTCTGACTAGCGGGAGGGCCACATATAACTACAATGAGCAGTTCTTC
d_gene: -; len: 15; abundance: many; j_gene: TRBJ2-1; v_gene: TRBV5-4; CDR3aa: CASSPSAEGANEQFF; CDR3nt: TGTGCCAGCAGCCCGAGCGCGGAAGGCGCGAATGAGCAGTTCTTC
d_gene: TRBD2; len: 15; abundance: -; j_gene: TRBJ2-7; v_gene: TRBV7-2; CDR3aa: CASSREGGLSYEHYF; CDR3nt: TGTGCCAGCAGCCGAGAGGGAGGGCTGTCCTACGAGCACTACTTC
d_gene: TRBD1; len: 14; abundance: many; j_gene: TRBJ1-1; v_gene: TRBV5-1; CDR3aa: CASSFGQGDTEAFF; CDR3nt: TGCGCCAGCAGCTTCGGACAGGGGGACACTGAAGCTTTCTTT